The subject of this entry is one T cell receptor (beta chain). The antigen is not known. The study ran its PCR with 60 Vbeta and 13 Jbeta primers. This table comes from immunoSEQ multiplex PCR, and its TCRdb copy is limited to in-frame clones, with some not included. This sample carries roughly 120,000 clones, around 81% of them seen once, and the ten largest clones take 2.2%. This sample is part of a study of cytomegalovirus exposure and HLA in healthy donors. Study-level results: Across donors, most TCRs were seen rarely, yet some public ones were widespread. Another analysis was done later, and it associated approximately 15,000 TCR beta sequences with HLA alleles at 0.05 false discovery rate. One variant, a missense change in DCLRE1C, was linked in a later analysis to TCR beta V- and J-gene trimming. The likely explanation for a cluster of highly shared sequence variants was sequencing artifact.

Germline V lookup: CDR1 SGHTA, CDR2 FQGTGA. Losses at the gene ends were 4 bases for V and 6 bases for J; bases not matched to a gene: 13. The CDR3 is made up of 19 amino acids. The chain joins TRBV7-3 to TRBJ2-1; 15 positions match TRBD2. The sequenced sample consisted of PBMCs. This sequence was found in a woman in her forties in good health and CMV-seronegative. CDR3 DNA: TGTGCCAGCAGCTCCAATCCGGGACTAGCGGGAGGATTGGGCAATGAGCAGTTCTTC. Translation gives CASSSNPGLAGGLGNEQFF.